This entry describes one T cell receptor (beta chain). The target antigen is unknown. A multiplex PCR was run with 60 Vbeta primers and 13 Jbeta primers. Libraries were prepared by immunoSEQ multiplex PCR; TCRdb keeps only in-frame clonotypes and omits some of them. The repertoire has about 130,000 clones, approximately 85% of them found once; the top ten carry 1.7%. The data belong to a study of cytomegalovirus exposure and HLA in healthy donors. Findings and caveats of the study: One variant, a missense change in DCLRE1C, was linked in a later analysis to TCR beta V- and J-gene trimming.

Trimming stripped 1 base from V and 4 bases from J, with 5 bases between. Per germline, CDR1 LGHNT and CDR2 FRNRAP. The CDR3 is 13 residues long. The sample taken for sequencing was PBMCs. This chain joins TRBV12-5 and TRBJ1-5; D is unclear. The TCR comes from a boy younger than 18 in good health and CMV-seronegative. The CDR3 DNA reads TGTGCTAGTGGTTTGGGGACTAATCAGCCCCAGCATTTT. This encodes CASGLGTNQPQHF.